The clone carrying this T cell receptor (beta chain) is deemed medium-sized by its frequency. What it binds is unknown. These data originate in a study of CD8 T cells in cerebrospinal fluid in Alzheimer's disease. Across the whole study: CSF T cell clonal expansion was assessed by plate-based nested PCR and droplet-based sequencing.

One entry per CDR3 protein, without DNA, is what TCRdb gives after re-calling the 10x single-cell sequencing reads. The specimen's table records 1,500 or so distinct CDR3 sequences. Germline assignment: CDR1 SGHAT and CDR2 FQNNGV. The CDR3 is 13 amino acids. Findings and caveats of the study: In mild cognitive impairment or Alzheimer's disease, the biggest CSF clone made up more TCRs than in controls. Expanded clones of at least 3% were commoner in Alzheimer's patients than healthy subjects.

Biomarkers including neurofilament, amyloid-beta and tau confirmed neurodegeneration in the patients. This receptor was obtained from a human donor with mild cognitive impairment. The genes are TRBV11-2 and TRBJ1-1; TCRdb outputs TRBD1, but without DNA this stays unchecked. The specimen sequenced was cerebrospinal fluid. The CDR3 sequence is CASRRTGGTEAFF.